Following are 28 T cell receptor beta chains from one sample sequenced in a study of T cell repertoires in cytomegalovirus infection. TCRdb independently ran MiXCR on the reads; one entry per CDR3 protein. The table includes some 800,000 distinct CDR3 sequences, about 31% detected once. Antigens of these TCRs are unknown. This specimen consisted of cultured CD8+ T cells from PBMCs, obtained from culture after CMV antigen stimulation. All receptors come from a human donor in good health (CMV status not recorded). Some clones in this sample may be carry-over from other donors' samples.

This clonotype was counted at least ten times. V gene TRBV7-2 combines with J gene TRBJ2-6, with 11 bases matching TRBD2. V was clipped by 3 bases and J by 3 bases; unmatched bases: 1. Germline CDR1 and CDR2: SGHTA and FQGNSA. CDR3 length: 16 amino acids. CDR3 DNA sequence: TGTGCCAGCAGCTTCCTAGCGGGGGGTGGGGCCAACGTCCTGACTTTC. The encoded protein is CASSFLAGGGANVLTF.

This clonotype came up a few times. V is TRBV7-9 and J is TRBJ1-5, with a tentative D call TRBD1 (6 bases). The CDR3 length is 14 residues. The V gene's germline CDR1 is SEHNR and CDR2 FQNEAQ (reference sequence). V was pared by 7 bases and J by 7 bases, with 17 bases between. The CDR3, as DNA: TGTGCCAGCACCCAAGGGGGGAGCGGGCAGCCCCAGCATTTT. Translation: CASTQGGSGQPQHF. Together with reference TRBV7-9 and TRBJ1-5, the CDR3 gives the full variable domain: DTGVSQNPRHKITKRGQNVTFRCDPISEHNRLYWYRQTLGQGPEFLTYFQNEAQLEKSRLLSDRFSAERPKGSFSTLEIQRTEQGDSAMYLCASTQGGSGQPQHFGDGTRLSIL.

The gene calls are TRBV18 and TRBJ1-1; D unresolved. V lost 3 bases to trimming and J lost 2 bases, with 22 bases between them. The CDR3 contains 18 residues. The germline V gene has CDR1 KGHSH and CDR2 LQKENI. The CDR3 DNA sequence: TGTGCCAGCTCACCCCGACTCCTTCCAGAGGGAAAAAACACTGAAGCTTTCTTT. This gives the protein CASSPRLLPEGKNTEAFF.

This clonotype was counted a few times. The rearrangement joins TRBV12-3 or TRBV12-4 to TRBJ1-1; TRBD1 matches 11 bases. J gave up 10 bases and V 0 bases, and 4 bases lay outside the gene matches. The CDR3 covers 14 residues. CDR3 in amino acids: CASSLAPGQGGAFF. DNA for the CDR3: TGTGCCAGCAGTTTAGCGCCGGGACAGGGGGGAGCTTTCTTT.

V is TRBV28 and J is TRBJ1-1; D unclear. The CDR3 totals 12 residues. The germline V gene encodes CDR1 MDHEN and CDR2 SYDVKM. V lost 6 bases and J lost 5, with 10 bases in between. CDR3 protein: CASSPFSTEAFF. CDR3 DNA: TGTGCCAGCAGCCCATTCTCGACTGAAGCTTTCTTT.

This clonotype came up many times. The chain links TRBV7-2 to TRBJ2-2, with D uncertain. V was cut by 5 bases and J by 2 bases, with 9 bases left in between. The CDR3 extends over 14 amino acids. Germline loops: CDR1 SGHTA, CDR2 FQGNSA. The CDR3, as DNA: TGTGCCAGCAGCCCGATCGGTAACACCGGGGAGCTGTTTTTT. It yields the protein CASSPIGNTGELFF.

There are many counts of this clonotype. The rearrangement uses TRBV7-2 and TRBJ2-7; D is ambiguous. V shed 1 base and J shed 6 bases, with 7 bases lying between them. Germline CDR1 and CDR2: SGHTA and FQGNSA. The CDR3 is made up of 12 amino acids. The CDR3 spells CASSLVSGEQYF. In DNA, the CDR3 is TGTGCCAGCAGCTTAGTCTCGGGCGAGCAGTACTTC.

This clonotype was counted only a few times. The CDR3 DNA reads as TGTGCCAGTAGCCTGCCTTTGGGGGTCGGTGAAGCTTTCTTT. Its translation is CASSLPLGVGEAFF. The chain links TRBV19 to TRBJ1-1, with D tentatively TRBD1 (5 bases). The CDR3 is 14 amino acids. CDR1 and CDR2 (germline): LNHDA, SQIVND (reference sequence). V dropped 6 bases and J dropped 7 bases, with 18 bases sitting between them.

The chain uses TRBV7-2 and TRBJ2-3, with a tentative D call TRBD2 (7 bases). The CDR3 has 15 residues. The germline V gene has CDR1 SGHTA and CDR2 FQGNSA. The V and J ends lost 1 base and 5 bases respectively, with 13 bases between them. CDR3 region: CASSLVGGGIDTQYF. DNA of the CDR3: TGTGCCAGCAGCTTAGTTGGCGGGGGCATAGATACGCAGTATTTT.

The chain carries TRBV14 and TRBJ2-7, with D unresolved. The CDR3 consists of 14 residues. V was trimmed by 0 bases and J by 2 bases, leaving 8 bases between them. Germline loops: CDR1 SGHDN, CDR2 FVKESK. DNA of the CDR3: TGTGCCAGCAGCCAAGATCGTCCGCCCTACGAGCAGTACTTC. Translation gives CASSQDRPPYEQYF.

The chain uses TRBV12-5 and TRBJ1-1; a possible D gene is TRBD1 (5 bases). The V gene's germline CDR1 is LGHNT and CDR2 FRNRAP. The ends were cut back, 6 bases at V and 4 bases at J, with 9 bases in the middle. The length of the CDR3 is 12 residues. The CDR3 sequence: CASGIGATEAFF. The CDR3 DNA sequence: TGTGCTAGTGGCATTGGGGCCACTGAAGCTTTCTTT.

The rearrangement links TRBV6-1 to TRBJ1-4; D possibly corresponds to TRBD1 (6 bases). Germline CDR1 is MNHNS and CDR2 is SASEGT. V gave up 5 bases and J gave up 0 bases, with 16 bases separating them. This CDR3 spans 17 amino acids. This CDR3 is CASSSRQEGTTNEKLFF. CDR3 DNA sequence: TGTGCCAGCAGTAGCCGACAGGAGGGGACAACTAATGAAAAACTGTTTTTT.

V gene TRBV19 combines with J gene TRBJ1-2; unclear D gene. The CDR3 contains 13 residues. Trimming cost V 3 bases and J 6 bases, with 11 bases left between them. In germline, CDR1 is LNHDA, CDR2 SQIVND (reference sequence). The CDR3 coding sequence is TGTGCCAGTAGTATTGGGAGGCCTGATGGCTACACCTTC. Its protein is CASSIGRPDGYTF.

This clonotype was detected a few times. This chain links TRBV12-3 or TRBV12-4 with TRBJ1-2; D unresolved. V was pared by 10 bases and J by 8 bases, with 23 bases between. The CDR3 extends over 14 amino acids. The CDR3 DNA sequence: TGTGCCATACAGCCCGACGGGCAGGCTAAAGGCTACACCTTC. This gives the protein CAIQPDGQAKGYTF.

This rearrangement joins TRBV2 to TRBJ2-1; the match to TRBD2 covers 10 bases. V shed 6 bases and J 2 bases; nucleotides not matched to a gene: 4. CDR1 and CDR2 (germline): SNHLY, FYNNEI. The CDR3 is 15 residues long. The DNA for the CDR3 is TGTGCCAGCAGCGCCACTAGCGGGACCTACAATGAGCAGTTCTTC. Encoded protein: CASSATSGTYNEQFF.

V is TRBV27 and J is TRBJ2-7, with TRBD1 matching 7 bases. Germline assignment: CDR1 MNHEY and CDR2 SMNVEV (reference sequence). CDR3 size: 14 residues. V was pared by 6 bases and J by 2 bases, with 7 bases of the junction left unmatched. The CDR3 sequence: CASSRQGAPYEQYF. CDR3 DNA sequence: TGTGCCAGCAGCCGACAGGGCGCGCCCTACGAGCAGTACTTC.

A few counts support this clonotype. In DNA, the CDR3 is TGTGCCAGCAGTTCCCAGGGACAGAACACTGAAGCTTTCTTT. It translates to CASSSQGQNTEAFF. This chain joins TRBV12-3 or TRBV12-4 and TRBJ1-1, with a possible D match to TRBD1 (6 bases). This CDR3 spans 14 amino acids. V was cut by 4 bases and J by 1 base, with 10 bases left in between.

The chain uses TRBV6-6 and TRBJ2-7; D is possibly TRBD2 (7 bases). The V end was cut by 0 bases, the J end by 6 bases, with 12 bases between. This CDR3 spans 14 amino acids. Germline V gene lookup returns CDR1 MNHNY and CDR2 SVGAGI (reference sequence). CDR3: CASSYSGGGGEQYV. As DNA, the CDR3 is TGTGCCAGCAGTTACTCTGGGGGCGGGGGCGAGCAGTACGTC.

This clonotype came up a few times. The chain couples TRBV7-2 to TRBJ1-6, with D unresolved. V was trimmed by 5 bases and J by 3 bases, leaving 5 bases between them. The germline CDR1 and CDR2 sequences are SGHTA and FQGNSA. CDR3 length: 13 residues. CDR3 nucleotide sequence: TGTGCCAGCAGCCCGAACTATAATTCACCCCTCCACTTT. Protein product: CASSPNYNSPLHF.

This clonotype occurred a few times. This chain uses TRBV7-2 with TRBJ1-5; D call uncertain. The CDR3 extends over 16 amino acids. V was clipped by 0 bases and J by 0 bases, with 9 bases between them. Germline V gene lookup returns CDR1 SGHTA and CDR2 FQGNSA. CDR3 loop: CASSLASQYSNQPQHF. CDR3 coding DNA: TGTGCCAGCAGCTTAGCGTCGCAGTATAGCAATCAGCCCCAGCATTTT. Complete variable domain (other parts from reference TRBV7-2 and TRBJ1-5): GAGVSQSPSNKVTEKGKDVELRCDPISGHTALYWYRQSLGQGLEFLIYFQGNSAPDKSGLPSDRFSAERTGGSVSTLTIQRTQQEDSAVYLCASSLASQYSNQPQHFGDGTRLSIL.

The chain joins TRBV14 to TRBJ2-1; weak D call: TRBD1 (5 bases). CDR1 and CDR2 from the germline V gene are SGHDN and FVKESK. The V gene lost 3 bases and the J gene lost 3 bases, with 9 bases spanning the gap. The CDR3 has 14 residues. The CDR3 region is CASSQPGFYNEQFF. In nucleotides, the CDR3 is TGTGCCAGCAGCCAGCCAGGGTTCTACAATGAGCAGTTCTTC. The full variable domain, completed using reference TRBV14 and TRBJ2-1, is EAGVTQFPSHSVIEKGQTVTLRCDPISGHDNLYWYRRVMGKEIKFLLHFVKESKQDESGMPNNRFLAERTGGTYSTLKVQPAELEDSGVYFCASSQPGFYNEQFFGPGTRLTVL.

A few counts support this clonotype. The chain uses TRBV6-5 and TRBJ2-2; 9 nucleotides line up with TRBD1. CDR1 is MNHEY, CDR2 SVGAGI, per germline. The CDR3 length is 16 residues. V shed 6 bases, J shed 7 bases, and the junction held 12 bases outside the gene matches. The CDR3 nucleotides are TGTGCCAGCAGACACCCGGGACAGGGAGTGGGCGGGGAGCTGTTTTTT. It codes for CASRHPGQGVGGELFF.

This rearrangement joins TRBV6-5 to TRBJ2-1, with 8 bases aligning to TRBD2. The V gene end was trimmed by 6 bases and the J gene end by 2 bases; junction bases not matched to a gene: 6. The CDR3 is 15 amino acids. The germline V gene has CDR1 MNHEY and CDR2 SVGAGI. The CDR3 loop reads CASRGTSGPYNEQFF. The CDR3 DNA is TGTGCCAGCAGGGGAACTAGCGGACCCTACAATGAGCAGTTCTTC.

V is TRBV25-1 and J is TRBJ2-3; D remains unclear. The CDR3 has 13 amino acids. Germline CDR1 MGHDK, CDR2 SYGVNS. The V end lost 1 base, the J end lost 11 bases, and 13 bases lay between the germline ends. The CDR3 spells CASSESRRVEQYF. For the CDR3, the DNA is TGTGCCAGCAGTGAATCCAGGCGAGTGGAGCAGTATTTT.

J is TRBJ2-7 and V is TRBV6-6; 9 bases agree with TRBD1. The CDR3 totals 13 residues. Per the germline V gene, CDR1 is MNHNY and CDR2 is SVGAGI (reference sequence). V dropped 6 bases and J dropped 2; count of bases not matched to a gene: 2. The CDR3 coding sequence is TGTGCCAGCAGGAGGGACAGGGCCTACGAGCAGTACGTC. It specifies CASRRDRAYEQYV.

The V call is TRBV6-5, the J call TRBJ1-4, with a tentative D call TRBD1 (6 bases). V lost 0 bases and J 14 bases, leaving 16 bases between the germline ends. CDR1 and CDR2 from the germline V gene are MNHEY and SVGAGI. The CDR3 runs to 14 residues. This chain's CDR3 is CASSYSSVDQGLFF. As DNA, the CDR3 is TGTGCCAGCAGTTACTCGAGTGTTGACCAGGGGCTGTTTTTT.

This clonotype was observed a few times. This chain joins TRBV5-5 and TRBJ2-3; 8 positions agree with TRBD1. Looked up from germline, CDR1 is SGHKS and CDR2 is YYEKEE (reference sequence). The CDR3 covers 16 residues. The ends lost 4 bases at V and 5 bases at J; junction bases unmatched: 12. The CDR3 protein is CASSPGQDSLEDTQYF. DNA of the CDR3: TGTGCCAGCAGCCCGGGACAGGACTCCCTTGAAGATACGCAGTATTTT.

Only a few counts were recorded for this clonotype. The CDR3 protein is CASTSSGGAAFF. CDR3 in DNA: TGTGCCAGTACCTCCTCCGGGGGTGCTGCTTTCTTT. The V and J genes are TRBV19 and TRBJ1-1; a possible D gene is TRBD1 (5 bases). Germline V gene sequence: CDR1 LNHDA, CDR2 SQIVND (reference sequence). The V end was cut by 7 bases, the J end by 11 bases, with 17 bases between. The CDR3 has 12 residues.